The rows below give T cell receptor beta chains drawn from one sample of a study of blood T cell repertoires in COVID-19. Only in-frame clones appear in the TCRdb table, and some are missing; sequencing was by immunoSEQ multiplex PCR. The table lists about 90,000 clones, about two thirds of them singletons, with approximately 15% in the top ten. Sample: peripheral blood. The origin of the receptors is a woman over 75 with acute or convalescent COVID-19. Each CDR3 is given with its conserved first and last residue. The D gene is left open where the match is weak. Not every row has a clone size; where given, it reads once, few, many or a size class.

cdr3_nt cdr3_aa v_call clone_size j_call d_call
TGCGCCAGCAGCTTGGATGTTAGCAAAGATACGCAGTATTTT CASSLDVSKDTQYF TRBV5-1 NA TRBJ2-3 NA
TGTGCCAGCAGCACCTCCGGGACAAGGAGCACAGATACGCAGTATTTT CASSTSGTRSTDTQYF TRBV5-4 once TRBJ2-3 NA
TGTGCCAGCAGTTCGACAGGGGGCGTCGTCCGGGGCTACACCTTC CASSSTGGVVRGYTF TRBV6-5 NA TRBJ1-2 TRBD1
TGTGCTAGCAGCTTCCCCAGTCCTCGCTCTGGAAACACCATATATTTT CASSFPSPRSGNTIYF TRBV7-7 NA TRBJ1-3 NA
TGCGCCAGCAGTGGGACAGGGGGAGTCCAGGGGCAGCCCCAGCATTTT CASSGTGGVQGQPQHF TRBV10-2 NA TRBJ1-5 TRBD1
TGTGCCAGTAGCCCGGGACAGGGGGCGCGGGGCACTGAAGCTTTCTTT CASSPGQGARGTEAFF TRBV19 NA TRBJ1-1 TRBD1
TGCGCCAGCAGCTTGGCGACAGGGGCAGGGGAGACCCAGTACTTC CASSLATGAGETQYF TRBV5-1 NA TRBJ2-5 TRBD1
TGTGCCAGCAGCTTGGGGGGACAGCTCAATCAGCCCCAGCATTTT CASSLGGQLNQPQHF TRBV5-4 NA TRBJ1-5 TRBD1
TGTGCTAGCAGCCAAGATGAGCGTCGGGGGTTCGACACGCAGTATTTT CASSQDERRGFDTQYF TRBV4-2 NA TRBJ2-3 NA
TGTGCCAGTAGAAGAGCGGGGGAAGAGACCCAGTACTTC CASRRAGEETQYF TRBV19 NA TRBJ2-5 TRBD2
TGTGCCAGCTGCTGCCCGGGACAGGGGTATGAAAAACTGTTTTTT CASCCPGQGYEKLFF TRBV7-2 NA TRBJ1-4 TRBD1
TGCGCCAGCAACGACCCGGGGGGAAGCACAGATACGCAGTATTTT CASNDPGGSTDTQYF TRBV5-1 NA TRBJ2-3 TRBD2
TGTGCCAGCAGAGGGGGACAGGCCAGCAATCAGCCCCAGCATTTT CASRGGQASNQPQHF TRBV28 NA TRBJ1-5 TRBD1
TGTGCCATCAGTGATTCCGGGCGGGGGGCTGTAGAGACCCAGTACTTC CAISDSGRGAVETQYF TRBV10-3 NA TRBJ2-5 TRBD2